The rows below give T cell receptor beta chains drawn from one sample of a study of T cells expressing NK-cell markers. Each CDR3 protein gets one entry in TCRdb, which reprocessed the 5' RACE reads and gives no DNA. The sample table sets out roughly 350,000 distinct CDR3 sequences. Sequencing input: blood T cells: a sorted CD56 or NKG2C T cell subset, CD4+ or CD8+ T cells, or bulk PBMC T cells (not recorded which). These receptors were taken from a man aged 18 to 69 in good health. Each CDR3 is given with its conserved first and last residue. Fields, in order: J gene, V gene, CDR3 protein.

>TRBJ2-5|TRBV3-1
CASSQVGQANQETQYF
>TRBJ1-1|TRBV19
CASSPAGGMGLTEAFF
>TRBJ2-7|TRBV28
CASMENLSPGQGFYEQYF
>TRBJ2-7|TRBV3-1
CASSQARPAYYEQYF
>TRBJ2-1|TRBV11-2
CASSLEVLAGGSYNEQFF
>TRBJ2-7|TRBV7-6
CASSFRDRDSYEQYF
>TRBJ1-2|TRBV12-3/TRBV12-4
CASSLGGSGGYTF
>TRBJ2-7|TRBV10-3
CAISESSSGAKYEQYF
>TRBJ1-1|TRBV5-1
CASSLSTGSEAFF
>TRBJ1-2|TRBV18
CASSPSGYGYTF
>TRBJ2-7|TRBV27
CASSLRPPASGVSYEQYF
>TRBJ1-1|TRBV3-1
CASSGRANTEAFF
>TRBJ2-7|TRBV5-1
CASSSPGISYEQYF
>TRBJ1-2|TRBV12-3/TRBV12-4
CASSIDRGGGYTF
>TRBJ1-1|TRBV6-5
CASSYSYEAIEAFF
>TRBJ1-3|TRBV5-1
CASSSDKFESGNTIYF
>TRBJ1-3|TRBV7-9
CASSGYRGSGNTIYF
>TRBJ1-2|TRBV3-1
CASSQGPPGQDYGYTF
>TRBJ2-7|TRBV12-3/TRBV12-4
CASSPRPFVEQYF
>TRBJ2-4|TRBV6-6
CASSPLGNIQYF
>TRBJ2-1|TRBV12-5
CASGLVYWGGSSYNEQFF
>TRBJ1-6|TRBV7-7
CASSLPGPNPPLHF
>TRBJ1-1|TRBV29-1
CSVGGPGLNTEAFF
>TRBJ2-2|TRBV7-8
CASSPRLATGELFF
>TRBJ2-3|TRBV12-3/TRBV12-4
CASSAGTAGGTQYF
>TRBJ1-5|TRBV20-1
CSARGQTQPQHF
>TRBJ2-7|TRBV28
CASSLVGDIYEQYF
>TRBJ2-7|TRBV15
CATSREWGPHEQYF
>TRBJ2-1|TRBV19
CASSETGTTYEQFF
>TRBJ2-5|TRBV24-1
CATSDMDRKTQETQYF
>TRBJ1-1|TRBV27
CASSTSRGRNTEAFF
>TRBJ2-5|TRBV3-1
CASAGPSRETQYF
>TRBJ2-3|TRBV6-5
CASSYDKGAGGTDTQYF
>TRBJ2-5|TRBV6-1
CASSGKGLLQETQYF
>TRBJ2-1|TRBV18
CASSPPGSEQFF
>TRBJ2-5|TRBV7-2
CASTSRDGRSAQYF
>TRBJ2-2|TRBV5-1
CASSMGQGNGELFF
>TRBJ2-2|TRBV20-1
CSASGPRTANTGELFF
>TRBJ2-1|TRBV7-9
CASSFSRQGVLFF
>TRBJ2-1|TRBV7-9
CASGRGNYNEQFF
>TRBJ2-6|TRBV29-1
CSVVPGAEANVLTF
>TRBJ2-3|TRBV5-5
CASNRRAGGPTDTQYF
>TRBJ2-3|TRBV6-2/TRBV6-3
CASSYFKPVGKQYF
>TRBJ2-1|TRBV2
CASIPWGDTYNEQFF
>TRBJ1-2|TRBV20-1
CSARDPLEGYYGYTF
>TRBJ2-5|TRBV14
CASSQRTVQETQYF
>TRBJ2-3|TRBV2
CASSAGQYTDTQYF
>TRBJ2-3|TRBV24-1
CATSGPGTAQDTQYF
>TRBJ1-1|TRBV4-2
CASSQTAMVSRVNTEAFF
>TRBJ1-2|TRBV5-4
CASSSGSPSYGYTF
>TRBJ2-5|TRBV2
CASSEARGTALQETQYF
>TRBJ1-5|TRBV21-1
CASSIIRDWVKPQHF
>TRBJ2-4|TRBV9
CASSGGGDSGDRLINKNIQYF
>TRBJ2-7|TRBV18
CASSPTARTVGYYEQYF
>TRBJ2-1|TRBV7-2
CASRLAASYNEQFF
>TRBJ2-3|TRBV7-2
CASSLAQGTKYYF
>TRBJ2-3|TRBV12-3/TRBV12-4
CASSLGTGGFGTQYF
>TRBJ2-2|TRBV7-9
CASRSRLANTGELFF
>TRBJ2-5|TRBV5-1
CASSLRLADLQETQYF